This is a list of T cell receptor beta chains from one sample in a study of blood T cell repertoires in COVID-19. This table comes from immunoSEQ multiplex PCR, and its TCRdb copy is limited to in-frame clones, with some not included. The repertoire consists of about 50,000 clones, with approximately 83% occurring once and the leading ten covering around 6.6%. Sequencing used peripheral blood. The receptors here all came from an older man with active COVID-19. Both conserved end residues are part of each CDR3. Rows may omit the clone size; those that give it use once, few, many or a size class.

clone_size j_call v_call cdr3_aa
few TRBJ2-7 TRBV5-4 CASSTGTGGYEQYF
- TRBJ2-7 TRBV27 CASSPTGMEYEQYF
few TRBJ2-7 TRBV6-6 CASSYGTFPSYEQYF
- TRBJ1-3 TRBV28 CASRQVAGAGNTIYF
- TRBJ1-1 TRBV7-2 CASSLAGTGTNTEAFF
- TRBJ1-2 TRBV27 CASSLLPPGQGGYGYTF
- TRBJ2-7 TRBV11-3 CASSIGTGGNYEQYF
- TRBJ2-3 TRBV9 CASSVVPSGGGTDTQYF
- TRBJ2-7 TRBV2 CARSQGKGYEQYF
- TRBJ1-3 TRBV30 CAWTNSGNTIYF
- TRBJ2-7 TRBV7-2 CASSLAGSLVYEQYF
- TRBJ2-2 TRBV9 CASKRGASDGELFF
- TRBJ2-5 TRBV18 CASSPRDSGETQYF
- TRBJ2-5 TRBV5-4 CASSLRTGGEETQYF
- TRBJ1-2 TRBV15 CATSREPGANYGYTF
- TRBJ2-7 TRBV5-6 CASSLLAGKSYEQYF
- TRBJ2-3 TRBV27 CASSLYQLAGGADTQYF
- TRBJ2-3 TRBV29-1 CSVERRAGEHTDTQYF
- TRBJ1-2 TRBV2 CASSAQGAGYGYTF
- TRBJ1-3 TRBV18 CASSPPGTPGNTIYF
- TRBJ2-1 TRBV7-6 CASSLVAGDYNEQFF
- TRBJ2-5 TRBV7-8 CASSLGAGIGEETQYF
- TRBJ2-1 TRBV7-2 CASSFAGSVDNEQFF
- TRBJ2-5 TRBV4-1 CASSHRTSGAFEETQYF
- TRBJ1-1 TRBV5-4 CASSLDGHSNTEAFF
- TRBJ2-1 TRBV27 CASSLSGGAFDEQFF
- TRBJ2-1 TRBV3-1/TRBV3-2 CASSPGLAGFYNEQFF
- TRBJ1-2 TRBV6-5 CASSFGTSGYTF
- TRBJ2-6 TRBV5-1 CASTGITSGANVLTF
once TRBJ1-1 TRBV27 CASSFGKNTEAFF
- TRBJ2-7 TRBV7-9 CASSSPADRGYSYEQYF
- TRBJ2-1 TRBV3-1/TRBV3-2 CASSQAGGFGQFF
- TRBJ1-4 TRBV10-2 CASSEGAATNEKLFF
few TRBJ2-2 TRBV2 CASSVRQKGGSGELFF
- TRBJ1-5 TRBV21-1 CASSQKSDRVSNQPQHF
- TRBJ2-1 TRBV5-4 CASSSRRTSGGSYYNEQFF
once TRBJ2-7 TRBV18 CASSPPSVGAEQYF
- TRBJ1-1 TRBV5-4 CASSYDTGPEAFF
- TRBJ2-2 TRBV27 CASSLAAERTGELFF
- TRBJ2-7 TRBV6-2/TRBV6-3 CASSYSTGTSGAHEQYF
- TRBJ2-2 TRBV7-2 CASSLDRGSTGELFF
few TRBJ2-2 TRBV4-1 CASSQVKGATGELFF
- TRBJ1-1 TRBV5-4 CASSFGRGNTEAFF
once TRBJ1-5 TRBV7-9 CASSWGQEANQPQHF
- TRBJ2-1 TRBV5-1 CASSLGERYNEQFF
- TRBJ2-7 TRBV4-1 CASSLPGGDEQYF
- TRBJ1-6 TRBV5-4 CASTIDSGRTGSPLHF
- TRBJ2-3 TRBV4-3 CASSQEVRALTDTQYF
- TRBJ2-5 TRBV7-2 CASSLVLTQETQYF
- TRBJ2-1 TRBV7-2 CASSWARNEQFF
few TRBJ1-5 TRBV28 CASSSGTGGGNQPQHF
- TRBJ1-1 TRBV20-1 CSASTGLREAFF